This entry lists 9 T cell receptor beta chains sequenced from one sample in a study of breast tumors, draining lymph nodes, adjacent tissues. Axillary draining lymph nodes of breast cancer patients supplied the node samples. TCRdb re-called the multiplex PCR reads with MiXCR, one entry per CDR3 protein. The sample has some 200,000 distinct CDR3 sequences; roughly 29% are singletons. Sequenced input: axillary lymph node tissue. These receptors all come from a female donor with breast cancer. Some clones in this sample may be carry-over from other donors' samples.

This clonotype was found many times. The chain is built from TRBV10-2 and TRBJ2-5; D is undetermined. Germline CDR1 and CDR2: WSHSY and SAAADI. V was trimmed by 7 bases and J by 4 bases, leaving 13 bases between them. The CDR3 spans 13 residues. The CDR3: CASKRNRGETQYF. The DNA of the CDR3 is TGCGCCAGCAAACGTAACCGAGGAGAGACCCAGTACTTC.

The chain uses TRBV20-1 and TRBJ2-6; TRBD1 might be the D (9 bases). CDR1 is DFQATT, CDR2 SNEGSKA, per germline (reference sequence). The CDR3 is made up of 20 amino acids. Deletions cut 2 bases from V and 3 bases from J, with 26 bases between. The chain's CDR3 is CSARKQGAGGLVGGANVLTF. CDR3 nucleotides: TGCAGTGCTAGAAAACAGGGGGCGGGGGGCCTGGTTGGTGGGGCCAACGTCCTGACTTTC.

Of note for this clonotype: One junction end disagrees with the germline gene, perhaps due to a read error. CDR3 nucleotide sequence: TGTGCCAGCCTCGGAATAACCGGAGCGGGATTCCCCTCTGGGGCCAGCGTCCTGACTTTC. Its protein is CASLGITGAGFPSGASVLTF. The chain combines TRBV6-2 or TRBV6-3 with TRBJ2-6, with 7 nucleotides matching TRBD2. The CDR3 covers 20 residues. Germline V gene data show CDR1 as MNHEY and CDR2 as SVGEGT.

This clonotype appeared many times. This chain uses TRBV2 with TRBJ2-7; D may be TRBD2 (6 bases). The CDR3 runs 14 residues. Trimming took 7 bases from V and 0 from J, leaving 13 bases between them. From germline, CDR1 is SNHLY and CDR2 FYNNEI. This CDR3 is CASTLSGSSYEQYF. The CDR3 DNA reads TGTGCCAGCACCTTATCCGGGAGCTCCTACGAGCAGTACTTC.

This clonotype was detected many times. The V gene is TRBV20-1, the J gene TRBJ1-2; D is unclear. Germline V gene lookup returns CDR1 DFQATT and CDR2 SNEGSKA (reference sequence). The CDR3 runs to 11 residues. The V gene lost 8 bases and the J gene lost 2 bases, with 9 bases spanning the gap. Here the CDR3 reads CSFTGNYGYTF. CDR3 DNA sequence: TGCAGTTTCACGGGCAACTATGGCTACACCTTC.

This clonotype has a count of ten or more. The chain's CDR3 is CAIGGTSGNGELFF. CDR3 in DNA: TGTGCCATCGGTGGGACTAGCGGAAACGGGGAGCTGTTTTTT. The chain combines TRBV10-3 with TRBJ2-2; 11 nucleotides align to TRBD2. The V gene end was trimmed by 8 bases and the J gene end by 7 bases; junction bases not matched to a gene: 6. The CDR3 totals 14 residues. Per the germline V gene, CDR1 is ENHRY and CDR2 is SYGVKD.

This clonotype was counted ten times or more. The chain links TRBV20-1 to TRBJ2-1; TRBD2 matches at 15 bases. Germline assignment: CDR1 DFQATT and CDR2 SNEGSKA (reference sequence). There are 16 residues in the CDR3. The V and J ends lost 5 bases and 6 bases, in that order; junction bases with no gene match: 8. DNA of the CDR3: TGCAGTGCTGAAACACGGACTAGCGGGAGGGTCAATGAGCAGTTCTTC. Encoded protein: CSAETRTSGRVNEQFF.

Worth noting for this clonotype: A much larger clone is a single base away; this may be a read error. The conserved closing phenylalanine or tryptophan is absent in this CDR3, likely reflecting a read error. This chain joins TRBV7-8 and TRBJ2-1, with 7 bases identical to TRBD1. V was pared by 6 bases and J by 4 bases, with 6 bases of the junction left unmatched. This CDR3 has 14 residues. From germline, CDR1 is SGHVS and CDR2 FQNEAQ. Written as DNA, the CDR3 is TGTGCCAGCAGTCAGGGGGAAGGGTACAATGAGCAGTTCCTC. Residues: CASSQGEGYNEQFL.

In the case of this clonotype: At one boundary the junction diverges from the germline segment, which might be a read error. The gene calls are TRBV4-2 and TRBJ2-3, with a possible D match to TRBD1 (6 bases). The CDR3 covers 12 residues. Germline CDR1 and CDR2: LGHNA and YNFKEQ. This CDR3 reads CACSQSQGAQYF. CDR3 nucleotides: TGTGCCTGCAGCCAATCACAGGGAGCGCAGTATTTT.